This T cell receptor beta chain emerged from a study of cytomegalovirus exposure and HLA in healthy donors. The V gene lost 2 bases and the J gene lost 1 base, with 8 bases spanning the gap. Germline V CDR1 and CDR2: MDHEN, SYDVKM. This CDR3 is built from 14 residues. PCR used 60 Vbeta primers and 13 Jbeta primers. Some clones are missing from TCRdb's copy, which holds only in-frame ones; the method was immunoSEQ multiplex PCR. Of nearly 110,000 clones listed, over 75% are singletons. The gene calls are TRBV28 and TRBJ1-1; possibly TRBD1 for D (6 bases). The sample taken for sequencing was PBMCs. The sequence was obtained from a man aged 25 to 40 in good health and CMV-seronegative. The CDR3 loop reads CASSLAGANTEAFF. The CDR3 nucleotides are TGTGCCAGCAGTTTAGCAGGGGCGAACACTGAAGCTTTCTTT.